Shown below are 5 T cell receptor beta chains from a single sample sequenced in a study of control samples from healthy donors and cancer patients. The protocol was immunoSEQ multiplex PCR, while the TCRdb copy is restricted to in-frame clones and leaves out a portion. This table has 100,000 to 150,000 clones, 85% to 95% appearing once. Sequencing was performed on blood. These receptors all stem from a man in his late teens or twenties in good health.

This clone was recorded only once. The gene calls are TRBV12-5 and TRBJ2-6; D possibly corresponds to TRBD1 (5 bases). There are 17 residues in the CDR3. From germline, CDR1 is LGHNT and CDR2 FRNRAP. V lost 2 bases to trimming and J lost 2 bases, with 13 bases between them. Here the CDR3 reads CASGLLSGRPGANVLTF. The CDR3, as DNA: TGTGCTAGTGGTTTGTTATCAGGGCGACCTGGGGCCAACGTCCTGACTTTC. Based on the CDR3 plus reference TRBV12-5 and TRBJ2-6, the full variable domain is DARVTQTPRHKVTEMGQEVTMRCQPILGHNTVFWYRQTMMQGLELLAYFRNRAPLDDSGMPKDRFSAEMPDATLATLKIQPSEPRDSAVYFCASGLLSGRPGANVLTFGAGSRLTVL.

This clone was detected once. The V gene is TRBV5-6, the J gene TRBJ2-7; 10 bases line up with TRBD1. The trim removed 4 bases at V and 5 bases at J, leaving 6 bases unmatched. CDR3 size: 14 residues. Germline V gene data show CDR1 as SGHDT and CDR2 as YYEEEE. For the CDR3, the DNA is TGTGCCAGCAGCCCCGGGACAGGGGACCACGAGCAGTACTTC. Translation gives CASSPGTGDHEQYF.

The chain recombines TRBV4-1 with TRBJ2-5; TRBD2 agrees at 7 bases. The CDR3 spans 18 residues. The junction had 15 bases not matched to a gene; V was cut back by 4 bases and J by 1 base. Germline V gene lookup returns CDR1 MGHRA and CDR2 YSYEKL. Here the CDR3 reads CASSRRHSAGVPQETQYF. The CDR3 DNA is TGCGCCAGCAGCCGCCGCCATTCCGCGGGGGTTCCCCAAGAGACCCAGTACTTC.

This clone occurred a few times. The gene calls are TRBV20-1 and TRBJ2-2, with unresolved D. Trimming shortened V by 3 bases and J by 6 bases, and 8 bases separated the two germline ends. CDR1 and CDR2 (germline): DFQATT, SNEGSKA (reference sequence). The CDR3 loop spans 12 amino acids. CDR3 DNA sequence: TGCAGTGCTAGTGTCTCAGCCGGGGAGCTGTTTTTT. Translated, it gives CSASVSAGELFF.

The chain joins TRBV27 to TRBJ2-3, with a weak D call TRBD2 (5 bases). The CDR3 covers 15 residues. The V and J ends lost 5 bases and 0 bases respectively, with 12 bases between them. From germline, CDR1 is MNHEY and CDR2 SMNVEV (reference sequence). The DNA for the CDR3 is TGTGCCAGCAGTCCCCGGGATTTTAGCACAGATACGCAGTATTTT. Amino acids: CASSPRDFSTDTQYF.